This TCR beta chain was recovered during a study of OX40 agonist ivuxolimab in advanced cancers. The CDR3 is made up of 15 amino acids. Looked up from germline, CDR1 is SGHRS and CDR2 is YFSETQ. Trimming removed 4 bases at V and 4 bases at J, with 17 bases between. Libraries were prepared by immunoSEQ multiplex PCR; TCRdb keeps only in-frame clonotypes and omits some of them. The sample carries around 68,000 clones, around 87% recorded once. The source was CD4+ or CD8+ T cells sorted from blood, collected in a trial of the OX40 agonist ivuxolimab. This TCR was recovered from an adult with an advanced solid tumor such as melanoma, head and neck, liver or kidney cancer. The chain links TRBV5-1 to TRBJ1-2; the D gene is possibly TRBD1 (5 bases). The CDR3 DNA is TGCGCCAGCAGCCTTCCCGGGACGGAGGTCTATGGCTACACCTTC. Residues: CASSLPGTEVYGYTF. The full variable domain, rest sourced from reference TRBV5-1 and TRBJ1-2, is KAGVTQTPRYLIKTRGQQVTLSCSPISGHRSVSWYQQTPGQGLQFLFEYFSETQRNKGNFPGRFSGRQFSNSRSEMNVSTLELGDSALYLCASSLPGTEVYGYTFGSGTRLTVV.